Below, 17 T cell receptor beta chains from the same sample are listed, as sequenced in a study of T cells in Graves' hyperthyroidism and ophthalmopathy. The source material, RNA transcripts, was used to amplify TCR beta CDR3 regions. HTBI primers were the set used in a first-round RT-PCR of the TCR CDR3. Each CDR3 protein is one row after TCRdb ran MiXCR on the multiplex PCR reads. This repertoire shows around 690,000 distinct CDR3 sequences, 15% to 20% found once; its top ten account for around a sixth. The sequenced sample was blood. These receptor sequences come from a man aged 45-65 years with Graves' hyperthyroidism.

The gene calls are TRBV20-1 and TRBJ2-7; D perhaps matches TRBD2 (6 bases). V was cut by 6 bases and J by 4 bases, with 10 bases left in between. Germline assignment: CDR1 DFQATT and CDR2 SNEGSKA (reference sequence). This CDR3 region has 11 residues. CDR3 loop: CSAEEGYEQYF. The CDR3, as DNA: TGCAGTGCCGAGGAGGGGTACGAGCAGTACTTC.

There are many counts of this clonotype. J is TRBJ2-5 and V is TRBV3-1, with 7 bases fitting TRBD1. Germline V CDR1 and CDR2: LGHDT, YNNKEL (reference sequence). Unmatched junction bases numbered 13, after V lost 10 bases and J lost 5 bases. The length of the CDR3 is 14 residues. The CDR3, as DNA: TGTGCCACCAGAAACAGACAGGGATGGGAGACCCAGTACTTC. This encodes CATRNRQGWETQYF.

This clonotype was seen many times. The V call is TRBV2, the J call TRBJ1-5; TRBD1 agrees at 9 bases. The CDR3 length is 13 residues. Per the germline V gene, CDR1 is SNHLY and CDR2 is FYNNEI. V shed 7 bases and J 5 bases; nucleotides not matched to a gene: 3. The chain's CDR3 is CASMDRGDQPQHF. The CDR3 DNA reads TGTGCCAGCATGGACAGGGGAGATCAGCCCCAGCATTTT.

Only a few counts were recorded for this clonotype. The rearrangement links TRBV7-2 to TRBJ1-5; D is possibly TRBD1 (5 bases). CDR3 length equals 16 residues. Germline lookup yields CDR1 SGHTA and CDR2 FQGNSA. V was shortened by 2 bases and J by 6 bases, with 17 bases between the two germline ends. The DNA for the CDR3 is TGTGCCAGCAGCTTATTTGAGGGGCTGGGAGGTCAGCCCCAGCATTTT. This codes for CASSLFEGLGGQPQHF.

The J gene is TRBJ1-2, the V gene TRBV12-3 or TRBV12-4, with no clear D. This CDR3 has 13 amino acids. V lost 5 bases and J 11 bases, leaving 18 bases between the germline ends. This CDR3 reads CASSPMTRIEYTF. DNA of the CDR3: TGTGCCAGCAGTCCCATGACACGGATTGAGTACACCTTC.

This clonotype occurred a few times. The chain combines TRBV5-6 with TRBJ2-7, with TRBD1 matching over 8 bases. The V gene end was trimmed by 2 bases and the J gene end by 2 bases; junction bases not matched to a gene: 3. Germline V gives CDR1 SGHDT, CDR2 YYEEEE. The CDR3 length is 14 residues. This chain's CDR3 is CASSFLDRAYEQYF. CDR3 nucleotide sequence: TGTGCCAGCAGCTTTCTGGACAGGGCCTACGAGCAGTACTTC.

The chain couples TRBV19 to TRBJ2-1; possibly TRBD1 for D (5 bases). This CDR3 is built from 12 residues. V lost 4 bases and J lost 6, with 7 bases in between. The germline V gene encodes CDR1 LNHDA and CDR2 SQIVND (reference sequence). As DNA, the CDR3 is TGTGCCAGTAGTACAGGGTTCAATGAGCAGTTCTTC. Translating gives CASSTGFNEQFF.

The chain uses TRBV24-1 and TRBJ2-1, with D possibly being TRBD1 (6 bases). CDR1 is KGHDR and CDR2 is SFDVKD in the germline V gene. Trimming removed 0 bases at V and 5 bases at J, with 16 bases between. This CDR3 is built from 17 residues. The chain's CDR3 is CATSDLSGQGQHNEQFF. The CDR3 DNA is TGTGCCACCAGTGATTTGTCAGGTCAGGGGCAGCACAATGAGCAGTTCTTC.

This clonotype was picked up many times. The chain has TRBV27 and TRBJ1-4; 8 bases are shared with TRBD1. Germline loops: CDR1 MNHEY, CDR2 SMNVEV (reference sequence). This CDR3 is 18 amino acids long. Unmatched junction bases numbered 19, after V lost 5 bases and J lost 8 bases. In DNA, the CDR3 is TGTGCCAGCAGTCTAATCCGCTCTGGACAGGGAGAACTCGAAAAACTGTTTTTT. Its translation: CASSLIRSGQGELEKLFF. The full variable domain, in which reference TRBV27 and TRBJ1-4 provide the parts outside the CDR3, is EAQVTQNPRYLITVTGKKLTVTCSQNMNHEYMSWYRQDPGLGLRQIYYSMNVEVTDKGDVPEGYKVSRKEKRNFPLILESPSPNQTSLYFCASSLIRSGQGELEKLFFGSGTQLSVL.

The chain uses TRBV13 and TRBJ2-1; D tentatively fits TRBD1 or TRBD2 (6 bases each). This CDR3 comprises 15 residues. The V end was cut by 4 bases, the J end by 5 bases, with 15 bases between. Germline values: CDR1 PRHDT, CDR2 FYEKMQ (reference sequence). The CDR3 region has the DNA TGTGCCAGCAGCTCATGGGGGGCTCTGAACAATGAGCAGTTCTTC. Its translation is CASSSWGALNNEQFF. The whole variable domain, remainder taken from reference TRBV13 and TRBJ2-1, is AAGVIQSPRHLIKEKRETATLKCYPIPRHDTVYWYQQGPGQDPQFLISFYEKMQSDKGSIPDRFSAQQFSDYHSELNMSSLELGDSALYFCASSSWGALNNEQFFGPGTRLTVL.

The chain is built from TRBV5-1 and TRBJ2-2; D is ambiguous. Looked up from germline, CDR1 is SGHRS and CDR2 is YFSETQ. This CDR3 is built from 12 residues. V was trimmed by 6 bases and J by 2 bases, leaving 5 bases between them. The CDR3 sequence is CASTYNTGELFF. The CDR3 DNA follows: TGCGCCAGCACCTATAACACCGGGGAGCTGTTTTTT.

This clonotype was detected a few times. This chain joins TRBV15 and TRBJ2-1, with 7 nucleotides matching TRBD2. Trimming at V came to 2 bases and at J to 3 bases, leaving 10 bases not matched to a gene. The CDR3 length is 17 residues. Germline V gene sequence: CDR1 LNHNV, CDR2 YYDKDF (reference sequence). The CDR3: CATSRPTLAASYNEQFF. CDR3 nucleotide sequence: TGTGCCACCAGCAGACCCACCCTAGCGGCCAGCTACAATGAGCAGTTCTTC.

V is TRBV3-1 and J is TRBJ2-3; 8 nucleotides agree with TRBD2. The V gene's germline CDR1 is LGHDT and CDR2 YNNKEL (reference sequence). Trimming took 4 bases from V and 0 from J; bases not matched to a gene: 6. This CDR3 is built from 16 residues. The CDR3 coding sequence is TGTGCCAGCAGCCTAGTAGCGGGACCAAGCACAGATACGCAGTATTTT. Translation gives CASSLVAGPSTDTQYF.

This chain connects TRBV11-2 to TRBJ2-3, with 12 bases matching TRBD2. Germline values: CDR1 SGHAT, CDR2 FQNNGV. CDR3 length: 16 residues. With 5 bases clipped from V and 2 bases from J, the junction kept 5 bases outside the gene matches. CDR3 protein: CASSHLAGGYTDTQYF. Here the CDR3 DNA reads TGTGCCAGCAGCCACCTAGCGGGAGGGTACACAGATACGCAGTATTTT. The full variable domain, with the rest looked up from reference TRBV11-2 and TRBJ2-3, is EAGVAQSPRYKIIEKRQSVAFWCNPISGHATLYWYQQILGQGPKLLIQFQNNGVVDDSQLPKDRFSAERLKGVDSTLKIQPAKLEDSAVYLCASSHLAGGYTDTQYFGPGTRLTVL.

This clonotype occurred a few times. The chain employs TRBV11-2 and TRBJ2-3, with 8 bases lining up with TRBD2. CDR3 length: 15 amino acids. Unmatched junction bases numbered 6, after V lost 3 bases and J lost 4 bases. The germline gives CDR1 SGHAT, CDR2 FQNNGV. The CDR3 loop is CASSFNGRAADTQYF. DNA for the CDR3: TGTGCCAGCAGCTTTAACGGGAGGGCCGCAGATACGCAGTATTTT. The whole variable domain, filled in from reference TRBV11-2 and TRBJ2-3, reads EAGVAQSPRYKIIEKRQSVAFWCNPISGHATLYWYQQILGQGPKLLIQFQNNGVVDDSQLPKDRFSAERLKGVDSTLKIQPAKLEDSAVYLCASSFNGRAADTQYFGPGTRLTVL.

CDR3 DNA: TGCAGTGCTAGTGACGGACAGGGGGCTCAGCCCCAGCATTTT. This translates into CSASDGQGAQPQHF. The chain links TRBV20-1 to TRBJ1-5, with 11 positions matching TRBD1. V trimming: 3 bases; J trimming: 6 bases; junction bases outside the gene matches: 4. CDR3 size: 14 residues. The germline V gene has CDR1 DFQATT and CDR2 SNEGSKA (reference sequence).

This clonotype was seen at least ten times. The J gene is TRBJ2-7, the V gene TRBV28; 9 nucleotides align to TRBD1. The germline V gene has CDR1 MDHEN and CDR2 SYDVKM. V shed 5 bases and J 3 bases; nucleotides not matched to a gene: 11. The CDR3 runs to 16 residues. CDR3 sequence (DNA): TGTGCCAGCAGTACAGCCGGGACAGGGTTGGTCTACGAGCAGTACTTC. Its translation is CASSTAGTGLVYEQYF.